The following is a T cell receptor (beta chain) sequence with its context. Its antigen is unknown. A read error may account for a junction end that differs from germline. The entry originates in a study of shared clonotypes between healthy human individuals. CDR3 length equals 17 residues. CDR1 and CDR2 from the germline V gene are SNHLY and FYNNEI. Each replicate PCR on the sorted subsets used around 200 ng DNA (roughly 32,000 T cell genomes). Produced via immunoSEQ multiplex PCR; TCRdb's table is partial and in-frame only. The sample includes 2 million to 3 million clones, over 85% of them seen just once. Whole-study results and caveats: Naive CD4 clonotype sharing across a handful of donors was roughly 5%.

Sequencing used naive CD4+ T cells from PBMCs. The sample's subset: CD45RA+ positively selected. This chain links TRBV2 with TRBJ2-3; D assignment may be TRBD1 or TRBD2 (5 bases each). The TCR comes from a man aged 18-30 years in good health. Some clones in this sample may be carry-over from other donors' samples. The CDR3 is CASSEVRGLLQGDMQYF. In DNA, the CDR3 is TGTGCCAGCAGTGAAGTCCGAGGTCTGTTGCAGGGAGATATGCAGTATTTT.